This T cell receptor (beta chain) was sequenced in a study of CD4 T cell repertoires in COVID-19. At the level of the study: Other coronavirus spike proteins restimulated relabeled CFSE-low cells expanded with IL-2 for over 8 days. Study-level findings and limits: SARS-CoV and/or HKU1 spike cultures shared between about 7 and 26% of SARS-CoV-2 clonotypes.

This clone came up a few times. The antigen remains undetermined. Other DNA sequences from this sample encode an identical CDR3 as well. Germline V lookup: CDR1 SGHTA, CDR2 FQGNSA. This CDR3 has 15 residues. Trimming stripped 3 bases from V and 0 bases from J, with 9 bases between. These patients had recovered from COVID-19 ranging mild to severe. This table comes from immunoSEQ multiplex PCR, and its TCRdb copy is limited to in-frame clones, with some not included. Seen here are fewer than 2,000 clones, more than 15% observed once, and the top ten hold over 9%. The starting material was memory CD4+ T cells, cultured in vitro, obtained after recovery from COVID-19. The TCR sequence derives from a human donor who had COVID-19. This rearrangement joins TRBV7-2 to TRBJ2-1; D might be TRBD2 (6 bases). CDR3: CASSLGGPSYNEQFF. DNA of the CDR3: TGTGCCAGCAGCTTGGGGGGTCCCTCCTACAATGAGCAGTTCTTC.